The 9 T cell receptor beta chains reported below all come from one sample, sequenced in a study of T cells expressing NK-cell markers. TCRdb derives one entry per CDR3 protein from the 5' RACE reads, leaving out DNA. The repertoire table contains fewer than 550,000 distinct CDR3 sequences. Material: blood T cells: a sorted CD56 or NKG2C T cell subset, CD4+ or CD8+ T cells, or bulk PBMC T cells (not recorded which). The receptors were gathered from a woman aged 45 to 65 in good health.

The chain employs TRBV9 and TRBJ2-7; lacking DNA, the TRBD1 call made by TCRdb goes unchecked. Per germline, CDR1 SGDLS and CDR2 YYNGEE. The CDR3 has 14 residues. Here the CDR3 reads CASSPQGFSYEQYF.

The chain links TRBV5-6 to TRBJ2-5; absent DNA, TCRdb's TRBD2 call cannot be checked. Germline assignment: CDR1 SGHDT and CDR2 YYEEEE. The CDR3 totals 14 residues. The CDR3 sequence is CASSYRGAGETQYF.

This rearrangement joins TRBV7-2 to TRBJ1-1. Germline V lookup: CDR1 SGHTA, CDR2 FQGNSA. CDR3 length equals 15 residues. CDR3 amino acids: CASSIRWTANTEAFF.

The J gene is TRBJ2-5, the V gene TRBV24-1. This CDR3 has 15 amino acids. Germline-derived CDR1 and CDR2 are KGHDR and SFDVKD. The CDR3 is CATSGISLDEETQYF.

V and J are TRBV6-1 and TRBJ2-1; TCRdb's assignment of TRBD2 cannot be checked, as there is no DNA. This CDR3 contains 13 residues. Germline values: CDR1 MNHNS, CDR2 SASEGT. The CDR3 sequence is CASEGLYTGEQFF.

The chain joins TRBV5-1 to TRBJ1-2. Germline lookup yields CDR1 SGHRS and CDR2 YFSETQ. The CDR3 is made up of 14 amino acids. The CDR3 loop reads CASSFKDHVGGYTF.

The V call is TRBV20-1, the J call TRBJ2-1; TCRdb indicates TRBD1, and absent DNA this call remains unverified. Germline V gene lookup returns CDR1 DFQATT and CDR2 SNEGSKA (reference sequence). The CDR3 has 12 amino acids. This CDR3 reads CSARQGGNEQFF.

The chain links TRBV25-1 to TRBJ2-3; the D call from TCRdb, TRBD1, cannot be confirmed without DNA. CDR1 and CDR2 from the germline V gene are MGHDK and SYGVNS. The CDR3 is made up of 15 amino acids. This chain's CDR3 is CASSGQGAITDTQYF.

Here the CDR3 reads CASSPPGRGSNEQFF. The gene calls are TRBV18 and TRBJ2-1; TCRdb gives TRBD1 as the D gene, but with no DNA this cannot be confirmed. Per the germline V gene, CDR1 is KGHSH and CDR2 is LQKENI. The CDR3 extends over 15 amino acids. Looking up the rest from reference TRBV18 and TRBJ2-1 gives the full variable domain: NAGVMQNPRHLVRRRGQEARLRCSPMKGHSHVYWYRQLPEEGLKFMVYLQKENIIDESGMPKERFSAEFPKEGPSILRIQQVVRGDSAAYFCASSPPGRGSNEQFFGPGTRLTVL.